Reported below is one T cell receptor beta chain. No antigen is known for it. The CDR3 regions of TCR beta were amplified from RNA transcripts. Using the HTBI primer set, a first-round RT-PCR was run on the TCR CDR3. TCRdb analysed the multiplex PCR reads with MiXCR anew, one entry per CDR3 protein. The repertoire holds around 620,000 distinct CDR3 sequences, with 35% to 55% as singletons. In germline, CDR1 is MGHRA, CDR2 YSYEKL. Trimming left V 0 bases short and J 6 bases short, with 11 bases between. The CDR3 consists of 15 residues. These data are taken from a study of T cells in Graves' hyperthyroidism and ophthalmopathy. Study-wide results and limits: Most expanded thyroid clonotypes above 0.001 recurred in blood. Using 13 V-J features, a model discriminated ophthalmopathy from stable hyperthyroidism.

The source of this sequence is an adult woman with Graves' disease, either hyperthyroidism or ophthalmopathy (not recorded which). This sequence joins TRBV4-1 and TRBJ1-4, with D possibly being TRBD1 (5 bases). The sequencing input was peripheral blood or thyroid tissue (not recorded which). The CDR3 DNA sequence: TGCGCCAGCAGCCAAGATTGGATAGGGGATGAAAAACTGTTTTTT. It codes for CASSQDWIGDEKLFF.